Presented here are 27 T cell receptor beta chains from one specimen sequenced in a study of spatial heterogeneity in lung cancer. One entry per CDR3 protein results from TCRdb running MiXCR on the 5' RACE reads. This sample yields 70,000 to 90,000 distinct CDR3 sequences, of which roughly 13% are seen a single time; 6.5% to 7.5% belongs to the top ten. Regarding time point: sample taken at primary tumor resection. Whole RNA obtained from tumor, nontumor lung or frozen PBMC underwent sequencing without sorting. This sample comprised PBMCs, obtained at surgery. These TCRs come from a male donor with early-stage non-small cell lung cancer.

This clonotype has at least ten counts. This chain links TRBV29-1 with TRBJ1-1; maybe TRBD1 (5 bases). The CDR3 runs to 11 residues. Trimming took 5 bases from V and 7 from J, leaving 11 bases between them. CDR1 is SQVTM and CDR2 is ANQGSEA in the germline V gene. The CDR3 DNA sequence: TGCAGCGTTTCAGGGTGGGGTGAAGCTTTCTTT. Translating gives CSVSGWGEAFF.

This chain uses TRBV15 with TRBJ1-2; D not certain. The CDR3 totals 14 residues. Germline lookup yields CDR1 LNHNV and CDR2 YYDKDF (reference sequence). Trimming shortened V by 5 bases and J by 5 bases, and 15 bases separated the two germline ends. The CDR3 protein is CATSLDGKGYGYTF. CDR3 nucleotide sequence: TGTGCCACCAGCTTAGACGGGAAGGGTTATGGCTACACCTTC.

Only a few counts were recorded for this clonotype. The J gene is TRBJ2-7, the V gene TRBV3-1; 8 bases align to TRBD1. The V segment lost 3 bases and the J segment 6 bases; nucleotides outside the gene matches: 7. This CDR3 has 14 residues. Germline values: CDR1 LGHDT, CDR2 YNNKEL (reference sequence). Written as DNA, the CDR3 is TGTGCCAGCAGCCACTTAGACAGGGGCTCCGAGCAGTACTTC. Its translation is CASSHLDRGSEQYF.

This clonotype was observed at least ten times. The rearrangement joins TRBV29-1 to TRBJ2-2; tentative D call: TRBD1 (6 bases). V was clipped by 3 bases and J by 0 bases, with 8 bases between them. CDR1 and CDR2 from the germline V gene are SQVTM and ANQGSEA. CDR3 length equals 14 residues. The CDR3 bases are TGCAGCGTTGAGGACAGAACGAACACCGGGGAGCTGTTTTTT. This codes for CSVEDRTNTGELFF.

This clonotype was seen repeatedly, ten times or more. The V and J genes are TRBV7-2 and TRBJ2-7; possible D gene TRBD1, 5 bases. Germline CDR1 is SGHTA and CDR2 is FQGNSA. The CDR3 runs to 14 residues. With 1 base removed from V and 4 bases from J, the gap between germline ends came to 11 bases. The CDR3 DNA reads TGTGCCAGCAGCTTAGAGGGGTACAGTTACGAGCAGTACTTC. This codes for CASSLEGYSYEQYF.

V and J are TRBV5-1 and TRBJ1-1; D is unresolved. Between the trimmed V and J ends, which lost 4 bases and 3 bases, there was a span of 13 bases. Germline CDR1 SGHRS, CDR2 YFSETQ. This CDR3 spans 14 amino acids. CDR3 bases: TGCGCCAGCAGCCCCCGGGGAGATGACACTGAAGCTTTCTTT. Its translation is CASSPRGDDTEAFF.

This clonotype appeared many times. The chain couples TRBV5-4 to TRBJ2-2; D not certain. Trimming removed 4 bases at V and 4 bases at J, with 11 bases between. This CDR3 region has 14 residues. The germline gives CDR1 SGHNT, CDR2 YYREEE (reference sequence). CDR3: CASSPPKGTGELFF. The CDR3 bases are TGTGCCAGCAGCCCCCCTAAAGGCACCGGGGAGCTGTTTTTT.

The V call is TRBV7-2, the J call TRBJ1-1; D ambiguous. In germline, CDR1 is SGHTA, CDR2 FQGNSA. V lost 5 bases and J 4 bases, leaving 11 bases between the germline ends. This CDR3 comprises 13 residues. The CDR3 DNA sequence: TGTGCCAGCAGCCCCCGAATACTCACTGAAGCTTTCTTT. Amino acid sequence: CASSPRILTEAFF. Using reference TRBV7-2 and TRBJ1-1 for the parts outside the CDR3, the full variable domain is GAGVSQSPSNKVTEKGKDVELRCDPISGHTALYWYRQSLGQGLEFLIYFQGNSAPDKSGLPSDRFSAERTGGSVSTLTIQRTQQEDSAVYLCASSPRILTEAFFGQGTRLTVV.

The chain couples TRBV6-2 or TRBV6-3 to TRBJ2-1; D unclear. This CDR3 comprises 15 residues. V dropped 1 base and J dropped 0 bases, with 7 bases sitting between them. In germline, CDR1 is MNHEY, CDR2 SVGEGT. The CDR3 loop is CASSYLQSSYNEQFF. The CDR3 DNA reads TGTGCCAGCAGTTACTTGCAGAGCTCCTACAATGAGCAGTTCTTC.

This clonotype was detected ten times or more. The chain uses TRBV5-1 and TRBJ2-7; 9 nucleotides line up with TRBD1. Germline lookup yields CDR1 SGHRS and CDR2 YFSETQ. The CDR3 has 17 residues. The ends lost 0 bases at V and 3 bases at J; junction bases unmatched: 10. The DNA of the CDR3 is TGCGCCAGCAGCTTGGCCCCCACATGGGACAGGGACTACGAGCAGTACTTC. Translating gives CASSLAPTWDRDYEQYF.

This clonotype was counted only a few times. The junction departs from the called germline gene at one end, perhaps through a read error. This CDR3 reads CASAGGRGLGNF. CDR3 nucleotide sequence: TGTGCCAGCGCTGGCGGCAGGGGACTGGGGAACTTC. The chain is built from TRBV2 and TRBJ2-7, with D perhaps being TRBD1 or TRBD2 (6 bases each). Germline CDR1 SNHLY, CDR2 FYNNEI. The CDR3 is 12 residues long.

The chain recombines TRBV24-1 with TRBJ2-2; 7 bases line up with TRBD2. Per the germline V gene, CDR1 is KGHDR and CDR2 is SFDVKD. V gave up 5 bases and J gave up 4 bases; unmatched junction bases: 3. The CDR3 is made up of 14 amino acids. CDR3 DNA: TGTGCCACCAGTGGGGAGGGACGCACCGGGGAGCTGTTTTTT. Translating gives CATSGEGRTGELFF.

The genes are TRBV9 and TRBJ2-3, with 8 nucleotides matching TRBD2. The CDR3 totals 15 residues. Trimming cost V 0 bases and J 5 bases; bases outside gene matches: 5. CDR1 is SGDLS, CDR2 YYNGEE, per germline. This chain's CDR3 is CASSVGSGSVDTQYF. CDR3 sequence (DNA): TGTGCCAGCAGCGTAGGGAGCGGGAGCGTAGATACGCAGTATTTT.

The rearrangement uses TRBV7-8 and TRBJ2-7, with no clear D. The germline V and J ends were trimmed by 3 bases and 8 bases, with 8 bases remaining between them. Germline lookup yields CDR1 SGHVS and CDR2 FQNEAQ. The CDR3 loop spans 11 amino acids. CDR3 sequence (DNA): TGTGCCAGCAGCTTCGATGGGCAGCAGTACTTC. This encodes CASSFDGQQYF.

This clonotype is labeled as medium-sized. The rearrangement links TRBV10-3 to TRBJ1-4; D gene ambiguous. This CDR3 has 12 residues. Germline V gene lookup returns CDR1 ENHRY and CDR2 SYGVKD. V gave up 2 bases and J gave up 12 bases, with 10 bases separating them. The CDR3 DNA reads as TGTGCCATCAGTGAGGGCCAACGGGAACTGTTTTTT. Translation gives CAISEGQRELFF.

This clonotype has at least ten counts. The chain couples TRBV5-1 to TRBJ1-1; 7 positions agree with TRBD1. Germline CDR1 reads SGHRS; CDR2 reads YFSETQ. The junction had 7 bases not matched to a gene; V was cut back by 4 bases and J by 4 bases. This CDR3 has 14 amino acids. DNA for the CDR3: TGCGCCAGCAGCCCCCAGGGGGTTCCCACTGAAGCTTTCTTT. This translates into CASSPQGVPTEAFF.

This clonotype occurred once. The V and J genes are TRBV30 and TRBJ2-7; TRBD2 matches 8 bases. Germline CDR1 and CDR2: GTSNPN and SVGIG (reference sequence). The CDR3 sequence is 17 residues long. The ends lost 2 bases at V and 3 bases at J; junction bases unmatched: 15. CDR3 amino acids: CAWSHIHLSGVSYEQYF. The CDR3 DNA reads TGTGCCTGGAGTCACATCCACCTTAGCGGGGTAAGCTACGAGCAGTACTTC.

This clonotype was seen only a few times. CDR3 region: CASSRDNSNQPQHF. The CDR3 DNA reads TGTGCCAGCAGCCGGGACAACAGCAATCAGCCCCAGCATTTT. The chain carries TRBV7-9 and TRBJ1-5, with D possibly being TRBD1 (6 bases). The CDR3 is 14 amino acids. Trimming removed 5 bases at V and 1 base at J, with 9 bases between. CDR1 and CDR2 from the germline V gene are SEHNR and FQNEAQ (reference sequence).

J is TRBJ1-1 and V is TRBV24-1; a weak D match, TRBD1 (6 bases). The CDR3 is made up of 14 amino acids. The V and J ends lost 3 bases and 8 bases respectively, with 15 bases between them. The V gene's germline CDR1 is KGHDR and CDR2 SFDVKD. CDR3 nucleotide sequence: TGTGCCACCAGTGATAACGACAGGCCGAACGAAGCTTTCTTT. Translation gives CATSDNDRPNEAFF.

The V gene is TRBV27, the J gene TRBJ1-1; D not resolved. This CDR3 spans 14 amino acids. V lost 3 bases and J 1 base, leaving 9 bases between the germline ends. Per the germline V gene, CDR1 is MNHEY and CDR2 is SMNVEV (reference sequence). The CDR3 protein is CASSFGPTNTEAFF. CDR3 DNA sequence: TGTGCCAGCAGTTTCGGTCCAACGAACACTGAAGCTTTCTTT.

The chain links TRBV30 to TRBJ1-1, with 10 nucleotides matching TRBD1. V was clipped by 2 bases and J by 0 bases; unmatched bases: 9. The CDR3 has 17 amino acids. The V gene's germline CDR1 is GTSNPN and CDR2 SVGIG (reference sequence). CDR3 region: CAWSPPGTGALNTEAFF. The CDR3 region has the DNA TGTGCCTGGAGTCCTCCCGGGACAGGGGCCTTGAACACTGAAGCTTTCTTT.

This clonotype was seen more than once but under ten times. The chain recombines TRBV20-1 with TRBJ1-5, with D possibly being TRBD1 (5 bases). The ends were cut back, 6 bases at V and 6 bases at J, with 12 bases in the middle. The length of the CDR3 is 12 residues. Germline-derived CDR1 and CDR2 are DFQATT and SNEGSKA (reference sequence). The CDR3 sequence is CSAWGMGQPQHF. DNA for the CDR3: TGCAGTGCGTGGGGGATGGGTCAGCCCCAGCATTTT.

The chain joins TRBV9 to TRBJ2-7; 7 nucleotides agree with TRBD2. Germline V gene data show CDR1 as SGDLS and CDR2 as YYNGEE. The CDR3 consists of 15 residues. The J segment lost 5 bases and the V segment lost 0 bases, leaving 8 bases of the junction unmatched. CDR3 DNA: TGTGCCAGCAGCGTAGGTGGGAGGGCCATTGACGAGCAGTACTTC. Translation gives CASSVGGRAIDEQYF.

In its sample, this clonotype was seen a few times. This chain uses TRBV11-1 with TRBJ2-7, with D possibly TRBD1 on 6 matching bases. Germline lookup yields CDR1 SGHAT and CDR2 FQDESV (reference sequence). The CDR3 covers 14 residues. V was clipped by 5 bases and J by 3 bases, with 14 bases between them. The CDR3 reads CASSPIPDSYEQYF. The CDR3 bases are TGTGCCAGCAGCCCCATCCCGGACAGCTACGAGCAGTACTTC.

This clonotype was picked up many times. The genes are TRBV3-1 and TRBJ2-7, with TRBD2 matching 11 bases. Germline trimming cut 0 bases from V and 6 bases from J; bases unmatched to any gene: 13. The CDR3 covers 18 residues. The germline CDR1 and CDR2 sequences are LGHDT and YNNKEL (reference sequence). CDR3 residues: CASSQDDELAGESVEQYF. CDR3 DNA sequence: TGTGCCAGCAGCCAAGATGATGAACTAGCGGGAGAATCCGTCGAGCAGTACTTC.

The chain employs TRBV12-3 or TRBV12-4 and TRBJ2-1; TRBD2 agrees at 14 bases. Trimming took 5 bases from V and 8 from J; bases not matched to a gene: 14. This CDR3 contains 18 residues. Written as DNA, the CDR3 is TGTGCCAGCAGTCGGGGACTAGCGGGAGTACGCAGATACGATGAGCAGTTCTTC. It specifies CASSRGLAGVRRYDEQFF.

V usage is TRBV19 and J usage is TRBJ1-2, with 9 bases lining up with TRBD1. V shed 3 bases, J shed 5 bases, and the junction held 4 bases outside the gene matches. The CDR3 consists of 14 residues. Germline loops: CDR1 LNHDA, CDR2 SQIVND (reference sequence). The CDR3 region is CASSMGQGLYGYTF. CDR3 coding DNA: TGTGCCAGTAGTATGGGACAGGGATTATATGGCTACACCTTC.